These 20 T cell receptor beta chains came from one sample sequenced in a study of spatial heterogeneity in lung cancer. Time point denoted: sample taken at primary tumor resection. Antigen specificity for these receptors is unknown. Findings and limits, study-wide: For expanded intratumoral alpha and beta TCRs, counts tracked tumor mutation counts.

TCRdb re-called the 5' RACE reads through MiXCR, storing one row per CDR3 protein. The sample includes more than 9,500 distinct CDR3 sequences, more than 14% of them seen just once. The sequencing used lung tumor tissue, collected at surgery. These receptors all come from a male donor with early-stage non-small cell lung cancer.

The V gene is TRBV28, the J gene TRBJ2-4; D remains ambiguous. This CDR3 is built from 15 residues. The germline gives CDR1 MDHEN, CDR2 SYDVKM. Trimming cost V 5 bases and J 0 bases, with 11 bases left between them. CDR3 amino acids: CASSNIQLAKNIQYF. The DNA for the CDR3 is TGTGCCAGCAGTAACATTCAACTAGCCAAAAACATTCAGTACTTC.

This clonotype was seen many times. The V and J genes are TRBV30 and TRBJ2-5; tentative D call: TRBD2 (6 bases). V was clipped by 0 bases and J by 11 bases, with 10 bases between them. The germline V gene encodes CDR1 GTSNPN and CDR2 SVGIG (reference sequence). The CDR3 is 11 amino acids. The CDR3 DNA reads TGTGCCTGGAGTGTTCTGGGGGGTCAGTACTTC. As protein: CAWSVLGGQYF.

This clonotype was seen many times. The chain recombines TRBV15 with TRBJ2-3; tentative D call: TRBD2 (6 bases). This CDR3 has 15 residues. The V end was cut by 1 base, the J end by 7 bases, with 15 bases between. In germline, CDR1 is LNHNV, CDR2 YYDKDF (reference sequence). This CDR3 is CATSRGGTGENTQYF. As DNA, the CDR3 is TGTGCCACCAGCAGAGGGGGTACGGGGGAGAATACGCAGTATTTT.

In this sample, this clonotype turned up many times. The chain couples TRBV18 to TRBJ2-2; TRBD1 matches 7 bases. With 2 bases clipped from V and 4 bases from J, the junction kept 7 bases outside the gene matches. CDR1 and CDR2 from the germline V gene are KGHSH and LQKENI. The length of the CDR3 is 16 residues. The CDR3 region is CASSPSTNRGTGELFF. In DNA form, the CDR3 reads TGTGCCAGCTCACCATCGACAAACAGGGGCACCGGGGAGCTGTTTTTT.

This clonotype is labeled medium-sized (0.01 to 0.1%). This rearrangement joins TRBV28 to TRBJ2-7; 12 bases match TRBD2. Trimming cost V 6 bases and J 0 bases; bases outside gene matches: 18. CDR1 MDHEN and CDR2 SYDVKM come from the germline V gene. This CDR3 spans 20 amino acids. The CDR3 nucleotides read TGTGCCAGCAGCCCCGCCCGGCTAGCGGGAGGGGAGGTAAGCTCCTACGAGCAGTACTTC. Its protein is CASSPARLAGGEVSSYEQYF. Full variable domain (remainder filled in from reference TRBV28 and TRBJ2-7): DVKVTQSSRYLVKRTGEKVFLECVQDMDHENMFWYRQDPGLGLRLIYFSYDVKMKEKGDIPEGYSVSREKKERFSLILESASTNQTSMYLCASSPARLAGGEVSSYEQYFGPGTRLTVT.

Turning to this clonotype: This could be a read error, since a much larger clone is one nucleotide away. This chain joins TRBV2 and TRBJ2-7, with D possibly being TRBD2 (5 bases). This CDR3 region has 12 residues. Germline lookup yields CDR1 SNHLY and CDR2 FYNNEI. Trimming took off 6 bases at V and 5 bases at J, with 11 bases between the two ends. The CDR3 loop is CASRREPDEQYF. The CDR3 DNA sequence: TGTGCCAGCAGGAGGGAACCCGACGAGCAGTACTTC.

This clonotype was observed a handful of times. The rearrangement joins TRBV30 to TRBJ2-3; perhaps TRBD2 as D (6 bases). The germline CDR1 and CDR2 sequences are GTSNPN and SVGIG (reference sequence). Trimming shortened V by 2 bases and J by 1 base, and 16 bases separated the two germline ends. This CDR3 is 16 amino acids long. CDR3 in DNA: TGTGCCTGGAGTCCACGGGGACTTAGGGGCACAGATACGCAGTATTTT. Its translation: CAWSPRGLRGTDTQYF.

This clonotype was observed many times. The V call is TRBV29-1, the J call TRBJ2-1; D call uncertain. This CDR3 is built from 15 residues. Trimming cost V 1 base and J 2 bases, with 12 bases left between them. The germline CDR1 and CDR2 sequences are SQVTM and ANQGSEA. CDR3 protein: CSVEGTGDTYNEQFF. CDR3 bases: TGCAGCGTTGAAGGGACCGGAGACACCTACAATGAGCAGTTCTTC.

This clonotype occurred many times. The chain employs TRBV29-1 and TRBJ2-3; D is unclear. Trimming shortened V by 2 bases and J by 6 bases, and 12 bases separated the two germline ends. Germline loops: CDR1 SQVTM, CDR2 ANQGSEA. The CDR3 is 13 amino acids. Written as DNA, the CDR3 is TGCAGCGTTGAACGGACGGGTGGGGATACGCAGTATTTT. It encodes CSVERTGGDTQYF.

This clonotype was counted at least ten times. V is TRBV3-1 and J is TRBJ2-5; the match to TRBD1 covers 7 bases. V gave up 2 bases and J gave up 4 bases; unmatched junction bases: 4. Germline V CDR1 and CDR2: LGHDT, YNNKEL (reference sequence). This CDR3 has 14 amino acids. CDR3 sequence: CASSQRQGGETQYF. CDR3 nucleotide sequence: TGTGCCAGCAGCCAAAGACAGGGCGGAGAGACCCAGTACTTC.

This clonotype occurred a few times. The chain employs TRBV7-2 and TRBJ2-7; unclear D gene. Trimming left V 5 bases short and J 0 bases short, with 8 bases between. Germline CDR1 is SGHTA and CDR2 is FQGNSA. This CDR3 is 13 amino acids long. The CDR3 region is CASSTGDSYEQYF. The CDR3 DNA reads as TGTGCCAGCAGCACTGGGGACTCCTACGAGCAGTACTTC.

This clonotype has at least ten counts. CDR3 protein: CASSRQETSSYNSPLHF. CDR3 nucleotides: TGCGCCAGCAGCCGACAGGAAACAAGCTCCTATAATTCACCCCTCCACTTT. This chain connects TRBV5-1 to TRBJ1-6; perhaps TRBD1 as D (6 bases). V lost 4 bases and J 0 bases, leaving 14 bases between the germline ends. This CDR3 has 17 residues. Germline CDR1 reads SGHRS; CDR2 reads YFSETQ.

In its sample, this clonotype was seen many times. This rearrangement joins TRBV7-2 to TRBJ1-2; TRBD1 agrees at 8 bases. J gave up 5 bases and V 1 base, and 6 bases lay outside the gene matches. Germline assignment: CDR1 SGHTA and CDR2 FQGNSA. The CDR3 sequence is 15 residues long. CDR3 loop: CASSLGGQAKYGYTF. CDR3 DNA sequence: TGTGCCAGCAGCTTAGGGGGACAGGCCAAATATGGCTACACCTTC.

This chain connects TRBV5-6 to TRBJ1-1; no clear D gene. The CDR3 is 16 amino acids. CDR1 and CDR2 (germline): SGHDT, YYEEEE. V lost 2 bases to trimming and J lost 5 bases, with 19 bases between them. CDR3 loop: CASSLGSGLPGTEAFF. The CDR3 DNA follows: TGTGCCAGCAGCTTAGGGTCCGGGCTCCCCGGAACTGAAGCTTTCTTT.

This clonotype was seen ten or more times. This rearrangement joins TRBV30 to TRBJ2-1, with D possibly being TRBD2 (5 bases). V dropped 5 bases and J dropped 9 bases, with 11 bases sitting between them. CDR3 length: 11 residues. Germline V gives CDR1 GTSNPN, CDR2 SVGIG (reference sequence). Here the CDR3 DNA reads TGTGCCTGGGACCGGGATTTTGAGCAGTTCTTC. This codes for CAWDRDFEQFF.

The gene calls are TRBV5-4 and TRBJ1-1; D is ambiguous. The length of the CDR3 is 13 residues. The germline CDR1 and CDR2 sequences are SGHNT and YYREEE (reference sequence). Trimming took 4 bases from V and 7 from J, leaving 14 bases between them. The CDR3 here is CASSTGPVGEAFF. The CDR3 DNA sequence: TGTGCCAGCAGCACGGGCCCCGTAGGTGAAGCTTTCTTT.

By share, this clonotype ranks as medium-sized. V usage is TRBV28 and J usage is TRBJ2-1; D may be TRBD1 (5 bases). V was pared by 3 bases and J by 2 bases, with 8 bases between. Looked up from germline, CDR1 is MDHEN and CDR2 is SYDVKM. CDR3 length equals 14 residues. The CDR3 sequence: CASSLTVTYNEQFF. CDR3 nucleotide sequence: TGTGCCAGCAGTTTGACAGTAACCTACAATGAGCAGTTCTTC.

This clonotype is a singleton in its sample. This sequence joins TRBV11-2 and TRBJ2-7; D perhaps matches TRBD2 (6 bases). This CDR3 spans 13 amino acids. The germline V gene has CDR1 SGHAT and CDR2 FQNNGV. Trimming cost V 8 bases and J 0 bases, with 11 bases left between them. The CDR3 region is CASYGGSSYEQYF. Written as DNA, the CDR3 is TGTGCCAGCTACGGAGGGAGCTCCTACGAGCAGTACTTC.

In its sample, this clonotype was seen once. DNA for the CDR3: TGTGCCAGCAGGCGGACAGGGTTAAACAATCAGCCCCAGCATTTT. Amino acids: CASRRTGLNNQPQHF. The chain recombines TRBV6-5 with TRBJ1-5; the match to TRBD1 covers 8 bases. The CDR3 runs 15 residues. V lost 6 bases and J lost 3; bases outside the gene matches: 7. Germline CDR1 is MNHEY and CDR2 is SVGAGI.

In its sample, this clonotype was seen many times. This rearrangement joins TRBV7-2 to TRBJ2-5; D perhaps matches TRBD2 (5 bases). Germline V gene sequence: CDR1 SGHTA, CDR2 FQGNSA. The CDR3 is 13 amino acids. Trimming took 4 bases from V and 2 from J, leaving 8 bases between them. The CDR3 here is CASSSLAQETQYF. CDR3 DNA: TGTGCCAGCAGCTCCTTAGCGCAAGAGACCCAGTACTTC. Combining the CDR3 with reference TRBV7-2 and TRBJ2-5 gives the whole variable domain GAGVSQSPSNKVTEKGKDVELRCDPISGHTALYWYRQSLGQGLEFLIYFQGNSAPDKSGLPSDRFSAERTGGSVSTLTIQRTQQEDSAVYLCASSSLAQETQYFGPGTRLLVL.